Sequencing of this TCR beta chain was carried out in a study of cytomegalovirus exposure and HLA in healthy donors (dated by TCRdb to the late 2010s). For the study in its entirety: According to an earlier analysis of a few hundred of the donors, about 170 million T cells yielded approximately 120 million unique TCR beta sequences and around 280 Gb of sequence data. High-throughput TCR immunosequencing, statistical association of individual TCRs with disease status, and machine learning were combined to predict cytomegalovirus infection status. Both class I and class II loci were covered by HLA typing, at four-digit resolution. Donor age, sex, ethnicity and CMV serostatus were compiled together with the repertoire data. Every repertoire in the discovery cohort had been generated on one and the same sequencing platform. An early release covering more than 500 HLA-typed donors comprised about 320 gigabases of sequencing data and roughly 85 million unique TCR sequences. To decide whether each TCR beta V gene segment behaved as functional or pseudogenic, an earlier analysis of approximately 620 of the donors relied on high-throughput TCR beta sequencing. The number of donors typed differed by locus, with roughly 629-640 for A, B, C, DRB1 and DQB1, roughly 550 for DQA1, under 610 for DPA1, and roughly 450 for DPB1. A later genetic analysis took genome-wide SNP genotypes for about three fifths of the 666 donors and used that subset as a discovery cohort. Four or five DR-DQ haplotypes were handled as single units for association and clustering because linkage in the cohort was strong. A separate validation cohort of some 130 different subjects was used in addition to the approximately 700-subject first cohort. The later analysis used no new phenotypic data to find candidate immune exposures, relying instead on TCR beta sequences and their occurrence across donors. Among the roughly 410 genotyped donors, more than 70% belonged to the genetic ancestry cluster associated with self-reported Caucasian donors. The study used immunosequencing to profile the T cell repertoires of approximately 690 subjects and linked those repertoires to cytomegalovirus serostatus. A later analysis re-examined previously published TCR beta repertoires from hundreds of donors and added high-resolution HLA genotyping to investigate patterns of TCR occurrence. The study was designed to test whether signatures of past pathogen exposure could be identified by cataloging public T cell receptors. Across 398 genotyped donors of the cohort, an average of about 240,000 unique TCR beta nucleotide sequences per donor were sequenced, and about a sixth of those sequences were non-productive.

About this clone: What antigen it recognizes has not been identified.

What the work shows at the level of the full study, not this receptor alone: According to a later analysis, TCR association rates differed among HLA loci, with DRB1 alleles showing the most associated TCRs and HLA-C alleles showing the fewest. An earlier analysis of approximately 530 of the donors showed that most TCR beta V segments appeared in productive rearrangements either about 87% or about 30% of the time, which broadly matched IMGT annotations. Correlated functional status among segregating V segments might reflect linkage disequilibrium, but an unknown experimental factor could not be ruled out. Most TCR sequences were observed very rarely across donors, whereas some public TCRs were present in many individuals. A later analysis found that HLA-associated TCR beta chains were more clonally expanded and had lower generation probabilities than equally common non-associated chains. For the cohort, immune exposure information was limited to CMV serostatus. A later analysis reported that several top co-occurrence clusters appeared linked to parvovirus B19, influenza, CMV and Epstein-Barr virus. Because counts were too low, 15 to 20 rarely observed V segments, including chromosome 9 orphons, were excluded from the earlier analysis of 500 to 700 of the donors. The authors suggested that the approach could potentially be generalized to other disease states and immunological phenotypes. In a later analysis, around 17,000 TCR beta sequences were associated with specific HLA alleles at a false discovery rate of 0.05. In a later genetic analysis, a missense DCLRE1C variant was associated with V-gene and J-gene trimming of TCR beta chains, and the association was replicated in an independent cohort. In the study, approximately 150 TCR beta chains were listed as associated with cytomegalovirus. Three of the identified cytomegalovirus-associated TCR beta chains were confirmed in vitro to be specific for cytomegalovirus antigens. Strong co-occurrence of HLA alleles, especially DR and DQ, made assigning TCR associations to individual alleles difficult. A later genetic analysis reported fewer N-insertions in productive TCRs among donors in an Asian-associated ancestry cluster than the roughly 720-donor mean. Only TCR beta chains were sequenced in this cohort, and the absence of alpha or paired-chain data limited detectable features. Because HLA typing was missing for some donors at each locus, association tests included only the typed subset. In both the original and validation cohorts, the classifier was reported to diagnose cytomegalovirus status with high specificity and sensitivity. A cluster of highly shared sequence variants was judged likely to be a technical artifact of the sequencing pipeline. Most CMV-associated TCR beta chains appeared to be HLA-restricted in a later analysis, and the HLA associations seemed to be driven largely by CMV exposure. A further reported finding was that TCR beta sequences accurately predicted the HLA-A and HLA-B alleles for most subjects in the first cohort. The presence/absence analyses assumed that sequencing depth was roughly uniform across donors, and that assumption may not be true.

In total, roughly 670 healthy bone marrow donors made up the cohort. At the time of sampling, every cohort member was nominally healthy, though immune exposures that went unrecorded were likely present. The donor was CMV seropositive and belonged to the group of more than 250 seropositive cohort members. Every donor gave a peripheral blood sample, and the peripheral blood mononuclear cells from that sample were used for TCR beta sequencing. The Qiagen DNeasy Blood Extraction Kit was used to extract genomic DNA from the blood cell samples. The receptor library was made with the immunoSEQ multiplex PCR assay. The multiplex PCR relied on a mix of 60 forward primers for TCR Vbeta segments and 13 reverse primers for TCR Jbeta segments. The CDR3 region of rearranged TCR beta genes was amplified from genomic DNA with a multiplex PCR assay. The Illumina HiSeq System was used to sequence the amplified TCR beta libraries as 87-base-pair reads. The study's own analysis went as follows. A later analysis tallied 70 million to 100 million unique TCR beta chains across the 660 or so repertoires, and about 12 million of those chains were shared by two or more donors. To remove PCR and sequencing errors, raw reads were error-corrected and collapsed into unique sequences using a nearest-neighbor algorithm that merged closely related sequences. To assign V, D and J gene segments, CDR3 sequences were aligned to IMGT reference sequences. For a sequence to be retained, at least a six-nucleotide match to both a V gene segment and a J gene segment was required. A rearrangement counted as productive if the CDR3 had no stop codons and remained in frame with V and J, and every other rearrangement counted as non-productive. Following IMGT convention, CDR3 was defined as the stretch from the second conserved V-encoded cysteine up to the conserved J-encoded phenylalanine. The earlier analysis of roughly 590 of the donors excluded any sequence lacking an unambiguous match to a single V gene segment. In an earlier analysis of approximately 560 of the donors, a V segment was called functional when productive rearrangements were above 56.7%, and segregating when the standard deviation between donors exceeded 5%. A statistical classification framework was developed to diagnose cytomegalovirus status using the catalog of TCR beta chain sequences. In a later analysis, V and J genes were assigned by comparing TCR nucleotide sequences against IMGT/GENE-DB human TR gene sequences. A later analysis assigned CDR3 sequences and most-parsimonious VDJ recombination scenarios with the TCRdist pipeline. In a later analysis, each TCR beta chain was defined by its CDR3 amino acid sequence together with its V-gene family, and reads lacking a unique V-gene family were excluded. A later analysis removed 600 or so highly shared, low-generation-probability nucleotide sequences to deal with suspected cross-contamination and a sequencing artifact. A later analysis calculated a clonal expansion index for each public chain from normalized within-repertoire ranks of inferred template counts. Generation probabilities in a later analysis came from a VDJ recombination model fitted to out-of-frame rearrangements, and those results were checked against IGoR. A later analysis scored TCR-TCR, TCR-HLA and TCR-CMV co-occurrence with hypergeometric tests, applying a repertoire-size bias correction to TCR pairs. In a later analysis, false discovery rates were estimated by permuting HLA or CMV assignments 20 times. A later analysis grouped co-occurring TCRs with DBSCAN, adding TCRdist sequence similarity when clustering within HLA-allele-positive subsets. Repertoires with fewer than 30,000 or more than 120,000 public chains were left out of co-occurrence clustering, as were five repertoires with anomalous nucleotide sharing. TCRdb provides this immuneACCESS table in a form limited to in-frame rearrangements. Some clones are lacking; in checked studies, under half of them reflect an unresolved V gene, and why the rest are absent is not known. For V, J and clone size, that table is used; D and trimming come from the DNA. The table held for this sample gives 50,000 to 70,000 clones. The top ten constitute approximately 9% of the sample.

The clonotype comes from a man aged 50-60 years in good health and CMV-seropositive. The material sequenced was PBMCs.

The CDR3 reads CATSRARGDTQYF. The sequence in DNA is TGTGCCACCAGCAGAGCGCGGGGGGATACGCAGTATTTT. The chain couples TRBV15 to TRBJ2-3; the junction holds 7 bases that match TRBD2. The germline V gene (reference sequence) sets CDR1 to LNHNV and CDR2 to YYDKDF. After removal of 1 base from V and 6 bases from J, the junction retains 1 base not matched to a gene. CDR3 length: 13 amino acids, cysteine to phenylalanine. The sequence is cut down to CDR3 DNA, 39 bases in frame from base 1.